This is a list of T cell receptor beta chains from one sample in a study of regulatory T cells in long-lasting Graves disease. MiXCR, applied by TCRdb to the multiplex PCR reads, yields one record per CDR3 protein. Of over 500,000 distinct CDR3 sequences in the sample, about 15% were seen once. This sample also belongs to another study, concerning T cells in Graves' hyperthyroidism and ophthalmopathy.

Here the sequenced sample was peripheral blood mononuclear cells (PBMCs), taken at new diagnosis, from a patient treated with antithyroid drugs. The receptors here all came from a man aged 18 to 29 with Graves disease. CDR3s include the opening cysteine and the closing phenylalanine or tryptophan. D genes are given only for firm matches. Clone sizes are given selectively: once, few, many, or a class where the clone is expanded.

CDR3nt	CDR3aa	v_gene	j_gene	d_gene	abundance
TGCAGTGCCGACAGGGGGCGGTCCTATAATTCACCCCTCCACTTT	CSADRGRSYNSPLHF	TRBV20-1	TRBJ1-6	TRBD1	.
TGTGCCAGCAGCAACCGACTAGCGAATAAAAACATTCAGTACTTC	CASSNRLANKNIQYF	TRBV28	TRBJ2-4	TRBD2	.
TGTGCCTGGACAAGAGGGGCTGGGGCCAACGTCCTGACTTTC	CAWTRGAGANVLTF	TRBV30	TRBJ2-6	.	few
TGTGCCAGCAGTTACTTGGACAGGGGGCTTACCTTGAAAAAACTGTTTTTT	CASSYLDRGLTLKKLFF	TRBV6-5	TRBJ1-4	TRBD1	.
TGTGCCAGCAGCGCCGCTGGTCGGACTGAAGCTTTCTTT	CASSAAGRTEAFF	TRBV9	TRBJ1-1	.	.
TGCAGTGCTAGAGTAGCGGGAGGGCCCTTTAACACAGATACGCAGTATTTT	CSARVAGGPFNTDTQYF	TRBV20-1	TRBJ2-3	TRBD2	few
TGCAGTGCTAGGGGGGCCTCGGATACGCAGTATTTT	CSARGASDTQYF	TRBV20-1	TRBJ2-3	.	many
TGTGCCTGGAGTAGGGGCAGGGAGAACACCGGGGAGCTGTTTTTT	CAWSRGRENTGELFF	TRBV30	TRBJ2-2	.	few
TGTGCCAGCAGCTTTGGTGCTAGCGGGAGGGGAGAGCAGTACTTC	CASSFGASGRGEQYF	TRBV11-2	TRBJ2-7	TRBD2	many
TGTGCCAGCTTCGACACCGGGGAGCTGTTTTTT	CASFDTGELFF	TRBV27	TRBJ2-2	.	.
TGCGCCAGCAGTGCTCTCCCCCGGGGCAATGAGCAGTTCTTC	CASSALPRGNEQFF	TRBV10-1	TRBJ2-1	.	few
TGTGCCAGCAGCAAAGACAGCGACTGGGGCTACACCTTC	CASSKDSDWGYTF	TRBV7-8	TRBJ1-2	.	.
TGTGCCAGCAGCTTAGACGCGGGAGCTTACAATGAGCAGTTCTTC	CASSLDAGAYNEQFF	TRBV7-3	TRBJ2-1	TRBD2	many
TGCGCCAGCAGCTTCCGGGAACCTGGGGCCAACGTCCTGACTTTC	CASSFREPGANVLTF	TRBV5-1	TRBJ2-6	.	.
TGTGCCAGCAGCCGAACATCGAACACCGGGGAGCTGTTTTTT	CASSRTSNTGELFF	TRBV7-9	TRBJ2-2	.	few
TGCAGTGCTAGAAGGGACCAAGAGACCCAGTACTTC	CSARRDQETQYF	TRBV20-1	TRBJ2-5	.	many
TGTGCCAGCAGCCAGCGCCGGGAGACCCAGTACTTC	CASSQRRETQYF	TRBV3-1	TRBJ2-5	.	many
TGCAGTGCTAGAGACCGGGACAGGAGCTCCTACGAGCAGTACTTC	CSARDRDRSSYEQYF	TRBV20-1	TRBJ2-7	TRBD1	.
TGTGCCTGGAACCCCGGGACAGGGTCTACTGAAGCTTTCTTT	CAWNPGTGSTEAFF	TRBV30	TRBJ1-1	TRBD1	.
TGTGCCAGCCCCTTATCCCCTCCAGGACAGGGCGCAACTAATGAAAAACTGTTTTTT	CASPLSPPGQGATNEKLFF	TRBV27	TRBJ1-4	TRBD1	.
TGTGCCAGCAGCCTCACAGGGGAGGGCGAGCAGTACTTC	CASSLTGEGEQYF	TRBV7-8	TRBJ2-7	.	many
TGTGCCAGCAGCCTACCACCCGGGGCTGGCAGGGGAAGCACAGATACGCAGTATTTT	CASSLPPGAGRGSTDTQYF	TRBV7-8	TRBJ2-3	.	many
TGTGCCAGCTCACCGCGGGACGGATACTACGAGCAGTACTTC	CASSPRDGYYEQYF	TRBV18	TRBJ2-7	.	few
TGTGCCAGCAGCCCCACCATAGCGGGAGTTCGTCCAGAGACCCAGTACTTC	CASSPTIAGVRPETQYF	TRBV2	TRBJ2-5	TRBD2	many
TGCGCCAGCAGCTTGTGGGGGGCGCAAGATACGCAGTATTTT	CASSLWGAQDTQYF	TRBV5-1	TRBJ2-3	.	many
TGTGCTAGTGGTCCTGGCTGGGACAACTATGGCTACACCTTC	CASGPGWDNYGYTF	TRBV12-5	TRBJ1-2	.	many
TGTGCCAGCAGCCGGACTAGCGGGAGAGGCGGGACCTACGAGCAGTACTTC	CASSRTSGRGGTYEQYF	TRBV7-9	TRBJ2-7	TRBD2	many
TGTGCCAGCAGTTTTCTTGTGACTAGCGAGAGTTACGAGCAGTACTTC	CASSFLVTSESYEQYF	TRBV28	TRBJ2-7	TRBD2	many
TGTGCCAGCAGTTTAATTCGGGGCCGTAACTACGAGCAGTACTTC	CASSLIRGRNYEQYF	TRBV12-3/TRBV12-4	TRBJ2-7	.	many
TGTGCCAGCAGTCAAACTAGGGAGACGGTCAACGAGCAGTACTTC	CASSQTRETVNEQYF	TRBV27	TRBJ2-7	.	many
TGTGCCAGCAGTGAATTGGAGTCCCACAATGAGCAGTTCTTC	CASSELESHNEQFF	TRBV2	TRBJ2-1	.	many
TGCGCCAGCAGGTCCTTTCCGGGACGGTTAAATGAAAAACTGTTTTTT	CASRSFPGRLNEKLFF	TRBV5-1	TRBJ1-4	.	.
TGTGCCGCCAGCAGAGATGTGGCTAGCGGGAGGGGGGCGGCGACCCAGTACTTC	CAASRDVASGRGAATQYF	TRBV15	TRBJ2-5	TRBD2	few
TGTGCCAGCAGTGAATGGGAGGGGAGGGATGGCTACACCTTC	CASSEWEGRDGYTF	TRBV2	TRBJ1-2	.	many
TGCAGTGCTAGACTTCAGGGACCCACTAATTCACCCCTCCACTTT	CSARLQGPTNSPLHF	TRBV20-1	TRBJ1-6	.	.
TGTGCCAGCTCACGAGACCGGTGGGGGAACACTGAAGCTTTCTTT	CASSRDRWGNTEAFF	TRBV18	TRBJ1-1	.	many
TGTGCCAGCAGCCCTCCGGATGGGGGAGGGCCTTCCGAGCAGTACTTC	CASSPPDGGGPSEQYF	TRBV7-9	TRBJ2-7	TRBD2	many
TGCGCCAGCAGCTTGAGGGGCCTTATCCCGGGGACAGATACGCAGTATTTT	CASSLRGLIPGTDTQYF	TRBV5-1	TRBJ2-3	.	few
TGTGCCAGCAGCCAAGGCAGGGGGCCACATCAGCCCCAGCATTTT	CASSQGRGPHQPQHF	TRBV3-1	TRBJ1-5	TRBD1	many
TGTGCCAGCAGCGTGACGTCTAGCACAGATACGCAGTATTTT	CASSVTSSTDTQYF	TRBV9	TRBJ2-3	.	few